The T cell receptor beta chain under discussion was sequenced for a study of blood T cell repertoires in COVID-19. Background on the study: COVID-19 samples, acute and convalescent, were from the United States, Italy and Spain. PBMCs, B-cell-depleted T cells, or T cells provided the cDNA or gDNA that made up the material.

The germline V gene has CDR1 MNHEY and CDR2 SVGAGI. CDR3 length equals 15 residues. The V end was cut by 0 bases, the J end by 2 bases, with 7 bases between. Sequenced by immunoSEQ multiplex PCR; TCRdb stores in-frame clones only, minus some. Of approximately 180,000 clones listed, around three quarters are singletons. The source material was PBMCs or T cells enriched from blood (not recorded which). The sequence was collected from a woman in her forties or fifties with acute COVID-19. The J gene is TRBJ1-4, the V gene TRBV6-5; D ambiguous. CDR3 coding DNA: TGTGCCAGCAGTTACTCTCAGCGCACTAATGAAAAACTGTTTTTT. Amino acid sequence: CASSYSQRTNEKLFF.